This is a list of T cell receptor beta chains from one sample in a study of early T cells in non-severe SARS-CoV-2 infection. TCRdb passed the 5' RACE reads through MiXCR, listing each CDR3 protein once. The sample lists about 110,000 distinct CDR3 sequences, over 8.5% occurring once. The source material was whole blood. These receptors originate from an adult who was a healthcare worker with PCR-confirmed SARS-CoV-2 infection or an uninfected control (not recorded which). The CDR3 runs from the conserved cysteine through the conserved F or W. The order of the fields is J gene, V gene, clone size, D gene, CDR3 protein, CDR3 DNA. D genes are given only for firm matches. Part of the rows lack a size; the others show once, few, many or a class for expanded clones.

j_gene: TRBJ2-7
v_gene: TRBV2
abundance: large
d_gene: -
CDR3aa: CASKLYWEQYF
CDR3nt: TGTGCCAGCAAACTCTACTGGGAGCAGTACTTC

j_gene: TRBJ2-7
v_gene: TRBV5-4
abundance: -
d_gene: -
CDR3aa: CASSRGVRDNDYEQYF
CDR3nt: TGTGCCAGCAGCAGGGGAGTCAGGGACAACGACTACGAGCAGTACTTC

j_gene: TRBJ2-5
v_gene: TRBV7-2
abundance: -
d_gene: -
CDR3aa: CASSTLGKETQYF
CDR3nt: TGTGCCAGCAGCACACTTGGGAAAGAGACCCAGTACTTC

j_gene: TRBJ2-7
v_gene: TRBV12-3/TRBV12-4
abundance: few
d_gene: TRBD2
CDR3aa: CASSLEASGYEQYF
CDR3nt: TGTGCCAGCAGTTTAGAGGCTAGCGGCTACGAGCAGTACTTC

j_gene: TRBJ2-7
v_gene: TRBV6-2/TRBV6-3
abundance: many
d_gene: -
CDR3aa: CASSLSGEQYF
CDR3nt: TGTGCCAGCAGTTTATCGGGCGAGCAGTACTTC

j_gene: TRBJ2-3
v_gene: TRBV15
abundance: -
d_gene: TRBD2
CDR3aa: CATSRGTSGTDTQYF
CDR3nt: TGTGCCACCAGCAGAGGAACTAGCGGCACAGATACGCAGTATTTT

j_gene: TRBJ1-4
v_gene: TRBV20-1
abundance: few
d_gene: -
CDR3aa: CSARRSYNEKLFF
CDR3nt: TGCAGTGCTAGAAGAAGCTATAATGAAAAACTGTTTTTT

j_gene: TRBJ2-1
v_gene: TRBV28
abundance: many
d_gene: -
CDR3aa: CASSLEGGISYNEQFF
CDR3nt: TGTGCCAGCAGTTTAGAAGGCGGGATAAGCTACAATGAGCAGTTCTTC

j_gene: TRBJ1-2
v_gene: TRBV29-1
abundance: many
d_gene: -
CDR3aa: CSVLVSPSHGYTF
CDR3nt: TGCAGCGTTTTAGTCTCACCCAGCCATGGCTACACCTTC

j_gene: TRBJ1-1
v_gene: TRBV18
abundance: many
d_gene: -
CDR3aa: CASSPELRGPVAFF
CDR3nt: TGTGCCAGCTCACCAGAGTTGCGCGGGCCTGTAGCTTTCTTT

j_gene: TRBJ2-2
v_gene: TRBV4-3
abundance: many
d_gene: -
CDR3aa: CASSQEMVTAINTGELFF
CDR3nt: TGCGCCAGCAGCCAAGAAATGGTGACAGCGATTAACACCGGGGAGCTGTTTTTT

j_gene: TRBJ1-4
v_gene: TRBV19
abundance: -
d_gene: -
CDR3aa: CASSLRQNNEKLFF
CDR3nt: TGTGCCAGTAGTCTGCGACAGAATAATGAAAAACTGTTTTTT

j_gene: TRBJ1-2
v_gene: TRBV6-6
abundance: few
d_gene: -
CDR3aa: CASSGGTNYGYTF
CDR3nt: TGTGCCAGCAGTGGGGGAACTAACTATGGCTACACCTTC

j_gene: TRBJ2-1
v_gene: TRBV7-7
abundance: many
d_gene: -
CDR3aa: CASSIGGTYNEQFF
CDR3nt: TGTGCCAGCAGCATTGGGGGGACCTACAATGAGCAGTTCTTC

j_gene: TRBJ2-5
v_gene: TRBV7-2
abundance: many
d_gene: TRBD1
CDR3aa: CASSSQGTVIETQYF
CDR3nt: TGTGCCAGCAGCTCCCAGGGGACAGTGATAGAGACCCAGTACTTC

j_gene: TRBJ1-5
v_gene: TRBV7-8
abundance: -
d_gene: -
CDR3aa: CVSSPTRRAADQPQHF
CDR3nt: TGTGTCAGCAGCCCGACTCGTAGGGCCGCAGATCAGCCCCAGCATTTT

j_gene: TRBJ2-3
v_gene: TRBV20-1
abundance: -
d_gene: TRBD2
CDR3aa: CSARSPSGRPTDTQYF
CDR3nt: TGCAGTGCTCGGTCCCCCAGCGGGAGGCCCACAGATACGCAGTATTTT

j_gene: TRBJ2-3
v_gene: TRBV5-1
abundance: -
d_gene: TRBD2
CDR3aa: CANSSGLGMDTQYF
CDR3nt: TGCGCCAACAGCTCCGGACTAGGCATGGATACGCAGTATTTT

j_gene: TRBJ2-1
v_gene: TRBV19
abundance: few
d_gene: TRBD2
CDR3aa: CASSRASGSWVNEQFF
CDR3nt: TGTGCCAGTAGTAGGGCTAGCGGGAGTTGGGTCAATGAGCAGTTCTTC

j_gene: TRBJ2-3
v_gene: TRBV28
abundance: few
d_gene: TRBD1
CDR3aa: CASSGQGALHTQYF
CDR3nt: TGTGCCAGCAGTGGACAGGGGGCTCTACATACGCAGTATTTT

j_gene: TRBJ2-7
v_gene: TRBV5-4
abundance: many
d_gene: TRBD2
CDR3aa: CASSFSGSYEQYF
CDR3nt: TGTGCCAGCAGCTTTAGCGGGAGCTACGAGCAGTACTTC

j_gene: TRBJ2-7
v_gene: TRBV10-3
abundance: once
d_gene: -
CDR3aa: CAISGSMYEQYF
CDR3nt: TGTGCCATCAGTGGTTCGATGTACGAGCAGTACTTC

j_gene: TRBJ2-1
v_gene: TRBV6-2/TRBV6-3
abundance: many
d_gene: TRBD2
CDR3aa: CAAGEREGSYNEQFF
CDR3nt: TGTGCCGCCGGTGAACGGGAGGGCTCCTACAATGAGCAGTTCTTC

j_gene: TRBJ2-1
v_gene: TRBV6-2/TRBV6-3
abundance: many
d_gene: TRBD2
CDR3aa: CASSYSTRTSGNEQFF
CDR3nt: TGTGCCAGCAGTTACTCGACTAGGACTAGCGGGAATGAGCAGTTCTTC

j_gene: TRBJ2-1
v_gene: TRBV11-2
abundance: -
d_gene: TRBD1
CDR3aa: CASSPGWTGPLYNEQFF
CDR3nt: TGTGCCAGCAGCCCCGGGTGGACAGGGCCCTTATACAATGAGCAGTTCTTC

j_gene: TRBJ2-1
v_gene: TRBV7-8
abundance: many
d_gene: -
CDR3aa: CASSLGDYNEQFF
CDR3nt: TGTGCCAGCAGCTTAGGAGATTACAATGAGCAGTTCTTC

j_gene: TRBJ2-1
v_gene: TRBV30
abundance: -
d_gene: -
CDR3aa: CAWNPRDGEQFF
CDR3nt: TGTGCCTGGAATCCAAGAGATGGTGAGCAGTTCTTC

j_gene: TRBJ2-7
v_gene: TRBV6-6
abundance: few
d_gene: -
CDR3aa: CASSYGWGPYEQYF
CDR3nt: TGTGCCAGCAGTTACGGCTGGGGACCTTACGAGCAGTACTTC

j_gene: TRBJ2-1
v_gene: TRBV7-9
abundance: -
d_gene: -
CDR3aa: CASSLVGGRAYNEQFF
CDR3nt: TGTGCCAGCAGCTTAGTAGGGGGACGGGCCTACAATGAGCAGTTCTTC